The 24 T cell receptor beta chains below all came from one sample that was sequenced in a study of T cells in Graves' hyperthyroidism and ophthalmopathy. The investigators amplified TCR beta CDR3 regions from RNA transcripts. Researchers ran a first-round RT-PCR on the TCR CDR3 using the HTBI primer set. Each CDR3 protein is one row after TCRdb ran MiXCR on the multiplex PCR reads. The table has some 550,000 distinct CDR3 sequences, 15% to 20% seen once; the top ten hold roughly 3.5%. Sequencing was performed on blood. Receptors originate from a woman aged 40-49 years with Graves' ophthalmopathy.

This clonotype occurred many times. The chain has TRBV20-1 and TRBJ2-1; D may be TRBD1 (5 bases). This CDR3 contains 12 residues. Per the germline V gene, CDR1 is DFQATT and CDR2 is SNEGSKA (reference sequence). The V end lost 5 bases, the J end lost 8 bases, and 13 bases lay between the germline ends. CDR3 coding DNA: TGCAGTGCTGTACCAGGGTTCGATGAGCAGTTCTTC. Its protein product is CSAVPGFDEQFF.

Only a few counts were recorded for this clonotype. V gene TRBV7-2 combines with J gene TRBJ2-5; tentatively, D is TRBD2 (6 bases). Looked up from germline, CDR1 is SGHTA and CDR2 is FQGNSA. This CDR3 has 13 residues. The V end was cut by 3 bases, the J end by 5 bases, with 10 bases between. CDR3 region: CASSLWRVETQYF. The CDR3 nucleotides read TGTGCCAGCAGCTTGTGGAGGGTGGAGACCCAGTACTTC.

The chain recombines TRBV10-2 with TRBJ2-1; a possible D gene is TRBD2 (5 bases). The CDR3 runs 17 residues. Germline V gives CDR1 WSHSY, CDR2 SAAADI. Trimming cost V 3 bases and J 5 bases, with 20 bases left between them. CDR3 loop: CASSDGVFGTRNNEQFF. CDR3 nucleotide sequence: TGCGCCAGCAGTGACGGGGTTTTCGGTACCCGAAACAATGAGCAGTTCTTC.

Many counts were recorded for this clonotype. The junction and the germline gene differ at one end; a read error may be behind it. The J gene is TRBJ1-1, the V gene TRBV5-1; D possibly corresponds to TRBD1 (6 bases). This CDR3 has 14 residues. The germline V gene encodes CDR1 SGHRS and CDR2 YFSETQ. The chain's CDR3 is CASSLDSPNTEAFF. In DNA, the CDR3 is TGTGCCAGCAGCTTGGACAGCCCTAACACTGAAGCTTTCTTT.

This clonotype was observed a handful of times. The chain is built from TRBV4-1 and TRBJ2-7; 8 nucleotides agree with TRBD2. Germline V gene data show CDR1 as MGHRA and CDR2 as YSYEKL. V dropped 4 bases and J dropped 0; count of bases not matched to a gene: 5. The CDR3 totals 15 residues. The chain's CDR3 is CASSLTSASSYEQYF. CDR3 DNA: TGCGCCAGCAGCCTGACTAGCGCGAGCTCCTACGAGCAGTACTTC.

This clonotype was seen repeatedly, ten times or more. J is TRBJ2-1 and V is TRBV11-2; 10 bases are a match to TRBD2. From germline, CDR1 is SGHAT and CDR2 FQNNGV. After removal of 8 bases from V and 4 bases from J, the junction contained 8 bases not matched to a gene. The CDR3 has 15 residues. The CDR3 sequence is CASGRASGSYNEQFF. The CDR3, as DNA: TGTGCCAGCGGGCGGGCTAGCGGGAGTTACAATGAGCAGTTCTTC.

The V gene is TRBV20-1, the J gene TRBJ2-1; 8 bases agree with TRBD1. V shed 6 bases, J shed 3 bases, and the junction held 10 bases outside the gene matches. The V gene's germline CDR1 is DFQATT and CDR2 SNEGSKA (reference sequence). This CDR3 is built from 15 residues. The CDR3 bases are TGCAGTGCAATAGTTGAGGACAGGGACTACAATGAGCAGTTCTTC. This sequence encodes CSAIVEDRDYNEQFF.

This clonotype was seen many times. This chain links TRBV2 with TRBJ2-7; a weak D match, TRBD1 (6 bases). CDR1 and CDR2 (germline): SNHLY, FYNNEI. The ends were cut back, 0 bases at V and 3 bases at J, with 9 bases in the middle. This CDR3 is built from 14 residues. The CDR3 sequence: CASSEAARGYEQYF. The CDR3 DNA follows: TGTGCCAGCAGTGAAGCGGCCAGGGGCTACGAGCAGTACTTC.

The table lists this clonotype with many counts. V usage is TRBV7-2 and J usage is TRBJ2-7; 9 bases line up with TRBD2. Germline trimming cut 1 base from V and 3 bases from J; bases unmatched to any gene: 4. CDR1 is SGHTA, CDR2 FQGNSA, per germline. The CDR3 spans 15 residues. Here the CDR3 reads CASSLGSGSLYEQYF. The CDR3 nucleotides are TGTGCCAGCAGCTTAGGTAGCGGGAGCCTCTACGAGCAGTACTTC.

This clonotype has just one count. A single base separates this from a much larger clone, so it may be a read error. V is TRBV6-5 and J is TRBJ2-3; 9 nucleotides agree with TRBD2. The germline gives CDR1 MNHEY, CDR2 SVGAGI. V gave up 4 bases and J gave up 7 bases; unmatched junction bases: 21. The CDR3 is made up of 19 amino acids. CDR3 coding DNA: TGTGCCAGCAGTTTCCAAAGTTATACGACTAGCGGTTTAAAATATACGCAGTATTTT. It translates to CASSFQSYTTSGLKYTQYF.

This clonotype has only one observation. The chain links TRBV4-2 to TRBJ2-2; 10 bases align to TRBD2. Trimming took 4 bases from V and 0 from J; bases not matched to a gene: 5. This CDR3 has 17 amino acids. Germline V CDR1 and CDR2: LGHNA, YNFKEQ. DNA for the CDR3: TGTGCCAGCAGCCCTCGTAGCGGGGGGTCGAACACCGGGGAGCTGTTTTTT. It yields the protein CASSPRSGGSNTGELFF.

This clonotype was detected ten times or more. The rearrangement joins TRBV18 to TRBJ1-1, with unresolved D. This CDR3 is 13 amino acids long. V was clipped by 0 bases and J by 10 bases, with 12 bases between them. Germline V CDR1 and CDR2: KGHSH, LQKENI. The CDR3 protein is CASSPPTAGGAFF. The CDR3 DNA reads TGTGCCAGCTCACCACCGACGGCCGGTGGAGCTTTCTTT.

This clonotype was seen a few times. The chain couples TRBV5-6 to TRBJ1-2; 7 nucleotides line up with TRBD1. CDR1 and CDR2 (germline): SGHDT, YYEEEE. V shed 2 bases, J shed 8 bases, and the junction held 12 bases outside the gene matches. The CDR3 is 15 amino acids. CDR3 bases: TGTGCCAGCAGCTTTCAGGGGGTCCCCTTGCGAGGCTACACCTTC. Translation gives CASSFQGVPLRGYTF.

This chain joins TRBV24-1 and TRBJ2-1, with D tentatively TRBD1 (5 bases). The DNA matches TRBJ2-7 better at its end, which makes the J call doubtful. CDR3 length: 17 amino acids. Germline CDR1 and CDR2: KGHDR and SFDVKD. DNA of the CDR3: TGTGCCACCAGTGACGCAAGGGGTCCAGGGTTGGTCAATGAGCAGTACTTC. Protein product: CATSDARGPGLVNEQYF.

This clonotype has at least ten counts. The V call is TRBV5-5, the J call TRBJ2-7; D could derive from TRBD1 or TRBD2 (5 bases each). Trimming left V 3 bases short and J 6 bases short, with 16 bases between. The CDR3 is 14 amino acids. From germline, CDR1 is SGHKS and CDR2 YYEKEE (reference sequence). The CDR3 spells CASSSGTVTAEQYF. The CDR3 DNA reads TGTGCCAGCAGCTCCGGGACGGTCACGGCCGAGCAGTACTTC.

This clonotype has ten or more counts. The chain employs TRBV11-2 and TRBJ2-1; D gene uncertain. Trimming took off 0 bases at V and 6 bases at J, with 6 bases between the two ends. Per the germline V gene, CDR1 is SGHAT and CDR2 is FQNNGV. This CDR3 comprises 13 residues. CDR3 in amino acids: CASSLDWSNEQFF. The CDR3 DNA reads TGTGCCAGCAGCTTAGACTGGTCCAATGAGCAGTTCTTC.

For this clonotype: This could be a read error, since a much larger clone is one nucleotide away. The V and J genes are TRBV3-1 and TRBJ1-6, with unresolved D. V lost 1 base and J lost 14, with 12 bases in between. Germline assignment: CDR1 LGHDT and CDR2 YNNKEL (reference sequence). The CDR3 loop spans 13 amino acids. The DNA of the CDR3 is TGTGCCAGCAGCCAAGCGAGGGCTGGGGCCCTCCACTTT. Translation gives CASSQARAGALHF.

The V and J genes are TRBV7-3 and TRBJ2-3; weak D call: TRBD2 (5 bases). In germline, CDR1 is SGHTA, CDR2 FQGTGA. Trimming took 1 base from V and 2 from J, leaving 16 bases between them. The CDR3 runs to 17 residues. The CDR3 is CASSLSRRSPNTDTQYF. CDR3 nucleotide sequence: TGTGCCAGCAGCTTAAGCCGGAGGAGCCCGAACACAGATACGCAGTATTTT. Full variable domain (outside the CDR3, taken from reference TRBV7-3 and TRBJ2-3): GAGVSQTPSNKVTEKGKYVELRCDPISGHTALYWYRQSLGQGPEFLIYFQGTGAADDSGLPNDRFFAVRPEGSVSTLKIQRTERGDSAVYLCASSLSRRSPNTDTQYFGPGTRLTVL.

CDR3: CASSWGGKSFGPAQYF. The CDR3 DNA follows: TGTGCCAGCAGCTGGGGGGGGAAGAGCTTCGGTCCTGCGCAGTATTTT. The V and J genes are TRBV7-2 and TRBJ2-3; the match to TRBD2 covers 7 bases. Unmatched junction bases numbered 17, after V lost 4 bases and J lost 10 bases. This CDR3 has 16 amino acids. CDR1 and CDR2 from the germline V gene are SGHTA and FQGNSA.

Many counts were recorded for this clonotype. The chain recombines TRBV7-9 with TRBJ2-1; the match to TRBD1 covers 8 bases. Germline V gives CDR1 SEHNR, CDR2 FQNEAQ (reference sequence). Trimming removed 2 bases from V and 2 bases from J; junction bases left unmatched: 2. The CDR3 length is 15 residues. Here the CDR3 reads CASSLQGAPYNEQFF. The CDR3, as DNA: TGTGCCAGCAGCTTACAGGGGGCCCCCTACAATGAGCAGTTCTTC.

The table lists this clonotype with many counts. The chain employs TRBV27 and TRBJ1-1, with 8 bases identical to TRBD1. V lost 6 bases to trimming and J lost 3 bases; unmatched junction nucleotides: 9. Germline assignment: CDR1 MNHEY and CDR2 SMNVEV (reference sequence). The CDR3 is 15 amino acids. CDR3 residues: CASSRTGQWDTEAFF. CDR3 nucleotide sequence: TGTGCCAGCAGCAGGACAGGGCAATGGGACACTGAAGCTTTCTTT.

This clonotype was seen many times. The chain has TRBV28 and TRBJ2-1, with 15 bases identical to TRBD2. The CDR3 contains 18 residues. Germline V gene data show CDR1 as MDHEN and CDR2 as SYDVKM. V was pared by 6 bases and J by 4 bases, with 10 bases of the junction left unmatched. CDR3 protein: CASRGTSGRTPAYNEQFF. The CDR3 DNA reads TGTGCCAGCAGGGGGACTAGCGGGAGGACCCCCGCTTACAATGAGCAGTTCTTC.

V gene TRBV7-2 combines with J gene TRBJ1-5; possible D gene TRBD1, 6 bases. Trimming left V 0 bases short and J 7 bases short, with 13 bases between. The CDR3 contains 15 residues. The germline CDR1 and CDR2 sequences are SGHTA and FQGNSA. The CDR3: CASSLAGGSGQPQHF. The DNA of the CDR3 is TGTGCCAGCAGCTTAGCAGGGGGTTCAGGACAGCCCCAGCATTTT.

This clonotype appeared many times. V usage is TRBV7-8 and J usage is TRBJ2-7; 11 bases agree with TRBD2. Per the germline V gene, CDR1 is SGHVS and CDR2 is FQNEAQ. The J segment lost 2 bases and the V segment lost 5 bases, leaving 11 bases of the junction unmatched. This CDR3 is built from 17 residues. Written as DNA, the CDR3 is TGTGCCAGCAGCACCCACCGGACTAGCGGGTCAACCTACGAGCAGTACTTC. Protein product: CASSTHRTSGSTYEQYF.